What follows are 27 T cell receptor beta chains derived from one specimen sequenced in a study of post-analysis software for immune sequencing data. Findings and caveats of the study: There were a handful of TRBV segments more frequent in patients than controls, and TRBV5-6, TRBV5-1 and TRBV20-1 were among them.

The authors incorporated unique molecular identifiers into the TCR beta cDNA libraries. TCRdb reprocessed the PCR reads via MiXCR and lists one record per CDR3 protein. This sample has roughly 700,000 distinct CDR3 sequences, with approximately 30% found just once. Their antigen targets remain unknown. What was sequenced was blood. These receptor sequences come from a girl under 18 with multiple sclerosis.

This clonotype was counted only a few times. The chain carries TRBV4-1 and TRBJ1-6, with 9 bases identical to TRBD1. The CDR3 totals 14 residues. Germline CDR1 and CDR2: MGHRA and YSYEKL. J was trimmed by 6 bases and V by 4 bases; bases with no gene match: 1. CDR3 region: CASSLDRGNSPLHF. DNA of the CDR3: TGCGCCAGCAGCCTGGACAGGGGTAATTCACCCCTCCACTTT.

The chain links TRBV20-1 to TRBJ2-5; no definite D call. Between the trimmed V and J ends, which lost 6 bases and 2 bases, there was a span of 7 bases. CDR3 length: 11 residues. The germline CDR1 and CDR2 sequences are DFQATT and SNEGSKA (reference sequence). The CDR3 sequence is CSAQQQETQYF. The DNA for the CDR3 is TGCAGTGCCCAGCAGCAAGAGACCCAGTACTTC.

Remarks on this clonotype: A junction boundary mismatches the germline segment, possibly from a read error. J is TRBJ1-2 and V is TRBV19; a possible D gene is TRBD1 (5 bases). This CDR3 is 14 amino acids long. Germline CDR1 LNHDA, CDR2 SQIVND (reference sequence). CDR3: CASSSGTPNYGHTF. The CDR3 nucleotides are TGTGCCAGTAGTAGCGGGACGCCTAACTATGGCCACACCTTC.

J is TRBJ2-3 and V is TRBV20-1; the D gene is possibly TRBD2 (5 bases). The CDR3 covers 14 residues. CDR1 and CDR2 from the germline V gene are DFQATT and SNEGSKA (reference sequence). V lost 5 bases and J lost 8, with 20 bases in between. The CDR3 region is CSASGPDSWGTQYF. The CDR3 region has the DNA TGCAGTGCTTCTGGCCCGGACTCCTGGGGTACGCAGTATTTT.

In its sample, this clonotype was seen a few times. This chain connects TRBV20-1 to TRBJ2-3; 11 bases match TRBD2. V was pared by 8 bases and J by 4 bases, with 11 bases of the junction left unmatched. The CDR3 sequence is 15 residues long. Germline V CDR1 and CDR2: DFQATT, SNEGSKA (reference sequence). The CDR3 bases are TGCAGTTTAGCCATACTAGCGGGAGTCTCAGATACGCAGTATTTT. Translation gives CSLAILAGVSDTQYF.

In its sample, this clonotype was seen a few times. This rearrangement joins TRBV29-1 to TRBJ1-2; 8 nucleotides agree with TRBD1. CDR3 size: 13 residues. Germline CDR1 is SQVTM and CDR2 is ANQGSEA. Germline trimming cut 2 bases from V and 8 bases from J; bases unmatched to any gene: 7. This CDR3 is CSVEIQGAWGYTF. In DNA form, the CDR3 reads TGCAGCGTTGAAATCCAGGGGGCGTGGGGCTACACCTTC.

The chain employs TRBV12-3 or TRBV12-4 and TRBJ2-3; D is unresolved. This CDR3 comprises 14 residues. With 8 bases removed from V and 5 bases from J, the gap between germline ends came to 17 bases. CDR3 in DNA: TGTGCCAGCCTCGGACCTAAGCGTGTAGATACGCAGTATTTT. Its protein is CASLGPKRVDTQYF.

This chain connects TRBV7-2 to TRBJ1-5; 7 bases are a match to TRBD1. The germline V gene has CDR1 SGHTA and CDR2 FQGNSA. This CDR3 spans 16 amino acids. Trimming cost V 5 bases and J 2 bases; bases outside gene matches: 9. CDR3 coding DNA: TGTGCCAGCAGCATAAGACAGGGTCTTGGCAATCAGCCCCAGCATTTT. As protein: CASSIRQGLGNQPQHF. Supplemented by reference TRBV7-2 and TRBJ1-5, the full variable domain reads GAGVSQSPSNKVTEKGKDVELRCDPISGHTALYWYRQSLGQGLEFLIYFQGNSAPDKSGLPSDRFSAERTGGSVSTLTIQRTQQEDSAVYLCASSIRQGLGNQPQHFGDGTRLSIL.

The V call is TRBV7-9, the J call TRBJ1-6, with D maybe TRBD1 (5 bases). CDR3 size: 14 residues. V lost 3 bases, J lost 5 bases, and 8 bases lay in between. The germline gives CDR1 SEHNR, CDR2 FQNEAQ (reference sequence). The CDR3 loop reads CASSFGQDNSPLHF. CDR3 in DNA: TGTGCCAGCAGCTTTGGACAAGATAATTCACCCCTCCACTTT.

The sample holds a few counts of this clonotype. The chain links TRBV18 to TRBJ1-1; no clear D. Looked up from germline, CDR1 is KGHSH and CDR2 is LQKENI. Trimming removed 3 bases at V and 1 base at J, with 9 bases between. The CDR3 has 14 residues. CDR3 in amino acids: CASSPGPGNTEAFF. As DNA, the CDR3 is TGTGCCAGCTCACCGGGCCCGGGGAACACTGAAGCTTTCTTT.

The chain joins TRBV14 to TRBJ2-7; TRBD1 matches at 10 bases. The V segment lost 1 base and the J segment 0 bases; nucleotides outside the gene matches: 9. CDR3 size: 18 residues. Germline V gene data show CDR1 as SGHDN and CDR2 as FVKESK. CDR3 protein: CASSQGPRGQGGSYEQYF. The CDR3 DNA reads TGTGCCAGCAGCCAAGGACCCCGAGGACAGGGGGGCTCCTACGAGCAGTACTTC.

The V and J genes are TRBV7-7 and TRBJ2-1; tentatively, D is TRBD1 (5 bases). In germline, CDR1 is SSHAT, CDR2 FNYEAQ (reference sequence). This CDR3 spans 13 amino acids. The V and J ends lost 5 bases and 8 bases respectively, with 13 bases between them. This CDR3 is CASSAVGPDEQFF. The CDR3 DNA sequence: TGTGCCAGCAGCGCGGTGGGGCCTGATGAGCAGTTCTTC. Full variable domain (remainder filled in from reference TRBV7-7 and TRBJ2-1): GAGVSQSPRYKVTKRGQDVTLRCDPISSHATLYWYQQALGQGPEFLTYFNYEAQPDKSGLPSDRFSAERPEGSISTLTIQRTEQRDSAMYRCASSAVGPDEQFFGPGTRLTVL.

The chain uses TRBV18 and TRBJ2-1; D may match TRBD1 or TRBD2 (7 bases each). Trimming removed 3 bases from V and 2 bases from J, with 14 bases in between. The CDR3 is 16 residues long. Germline CDR1 KGHSH, CDR2 LQKENI. The CDR3 here is CASSPAGGGPYNEQFF. The CDR3, as DNA: TGTGCCAGCTCACCCGCAGGGGGAGGGCCCTACAATGAGCAGTTCTTC.

This clonotype was counted only a few times. The V call is TRBV29-1, the J call TRBJ1-2; 7 nucleotides align to TRBD1. This CDR3 is 17 amino acids long. The V gene end was trimmed by 6 bases and the J gene end by 7 bases; junction bases not matched to a gene: 23. Germline V gives CDR1 SQVTM, CDR2 ANQGSEA. The CDR3 DNA sequence: TGCAGCGTCCGAAAGATTGCGATTGACAGGGACGATGGTGGCTACACCTTC. This sequence encodes CSVRKIAIDRDDGGYTF.

V and J are TRBV24-1 and TRBJ1-2, with D perhaps matching TRBD1 (5 bases). Germline-derived CDR1 and CDR2 are KGHDR and SFDVKD. The CDR3 extends over 14 amino acids. V lost 4 bases to trimming and J lost 5 bases, with 13 bases between them. The CDR3 sequence is CATSDPGRLYGYTF. The CDR3 DNA sequence: TGTGCCACCAGTGACCCGGGACGGCTTTATGGCTACACCTTC.

The genes are TRBV28 and TRBJ2-7, with 8 nucleotides matching TRBD1. V trimming: 5 bases; J trimming: 3 bases; junction bases outside the gene matches: 9. CDR3 length: 15 amino acids. CDR1 and CDR2 from the germline V gene are MDHEN and SYDVKM. The CDR3 region is CASSDSGTGGYEQYF. The CDR3 DNA reads TGTGCCAGCAGTGACTCCGGGACAGGAGGCTACGAGCAGTACTTC. Combining the CDR3 with reference TRBV28 and TRBJ2-7 gives the whole variable domain DVKVTQSSRYLVKRTGEKVFLECVQDMDHENMFWYRQDPGLGLRLIYFSYDVKMKEKGDIPEGYSVSREKKERFSLILESASTNQTSMYLCASSDSGTGGYEQYFGPGTRLTVT.

The chain uses TRBV20-1 and TRBJ2-1; a possible D gene is TRBD2 (5 bases). From germline, CDR1 is DFQATT and CDR2 SNEGSKA (reference sequence). V shed 0 bases and J shed 3 bases, with 9 bases lying between them. CDR3 size: 14 residues. This CDR3 reads CSAREFGDYNEQFF. The CDR3 DNA reads as TGCAGTGCTAGAGAATTCGGGGACTACAATGAGCAGTTCTTC.

The V call is TRBV10-3, the J call TRBJ1-2; a weak D match, TRBD1 (5 bases). Germline lookup yields CDR1 ENHRY and CDR2 SYGVKD. The CDR3 runs 14 residues. Trimming pared 6 bases from V and 2 bases from J, leaving 13 bases between. The CDR3 is CAISRPTENYGYTF. Here the CDR3 DNA reads TGTGCCATCAGCCGACCGACAGAGAACTATGGCTACACCTTC.

This clonotype was seen many times. This chain links TRBV6-6 with TRBJ2-7; 10 nucleotides line up with TRBD1. The germline V gene has CDR1 MNHNY and CDR2 SVGAGI (reference sequence). The J segment lost 4 bases and the V segment lost 2 bases, leaving 11 bases of the junction unmatched. The CDR3 is made up of 17 amino acids. CDR3 residues: CASSYIPGQGMGYEQYF. The CDR3 nucleotides are TGTGCCAGCAGTTACATCCCGGGACAGGGGATGGGGTACGAGCAGTACTTC.

This clonotype has a handful of counts. One end of the junction does not line up with germline, which may come from a read error. The chain carries TRBV4-1 and TRBJ1-2; D remains unclear. The CDR3 totals 16 residues. The germline gives CDR1 MGHRA, CDR2 YSYEKL. This CDR3 is CASSQDGRQINYGCTF. CDR3 DNA sequence: TGCGCCAGCAGCCAAGACGGAAGGCAAATCAACTATGGCTGCACCTTC.

The chain has TRBV6-2 or TRBV6-3 and TRBJ2-1, with 11 bases lining up with TRBD2. V gave up 5 bases and J gave up 4 bases; unmatched junction bases: 4. Germline loops: CDR1 MNHEY, CDR2 SVGEGT. This CDR3 contains 15 residues. The CDR3 loop reads CASSRLAGQYNEQFF. The CDR3 bases are TGTGCCAGCAGTCGACTAGCGGGACAATACAATGAGCAGTTCTTC.

This clonotype was found a few times. The rearrangement uses TRBV2 and TRBJ1-4; 8 bases align to TRBD1. J gave up 8 bases and V 6 bases, and 8 bases lay outside the gene matches. Germline CDR1 SNHLY, CDR2 FYNNEI. The CDR3 is made up of 14 amino acids. This CDR3 reads CASRGTGEREKLFF. In DNA, the CDR3 is TGTGCCAGCAGGGGGACAGGAGAGAGGGAAAAACTGTTTTTT.

This clonotype was picked up a small number of times. CDR3: CASSRPGASETQYF. The DNA of the CDR3 is TGCGCCAGCAGCCGCCCTGGGGCCTCGGAGACCCAGTACTTC. This chain connects TRBV5-1 to TRBJ2-5; D is perhaps TRBD1 (5 bases). CDR1 SGHRS and CDR2 YFSETQ come from the germline V gene. CDR3 length: 14 amino acids. Trimming pared 4 bases from V and 5 bases from J, leaving 15 bases between.

The genes are TRBV5-5 and TRBJ2-7; TRBD2 aligns across 12 bases. The J segment lost 4 bases and the V segment lost 4 bases, leaving 9 bases of the junction unmatched. The CDR3 covers 16 residues. Germline V gives CDR1 SGHKS, CDR2 YYEKEE (reference sequence). CDR3 nucleotides: TGTGCCAGCAGCCATGGGATTCTAGCGGGAGGGTACGAGCAGTACTTC. Its translation is CASSHGILAGGYEQYF.

This chain connects TRBV28 to TRBJ2-7, with a possible D match to TRBD1 (6 bases). There are 13 residues in the CDR3. V was clipped by 6 bases and J by 6 bases, with 15 bases between them. Looked up from germline, CDR1 is MDHEN and CDR2 is SYDVKM. The CDR3: CASSFNRAPEQYF. The CDR3 DNA sequence: TGTGCCAGCAGCTTTAACAGGGCCCCCGAGCAGTACTTC.

There are a few counts of this clonotype. The V and J genes are TRBV7-9 and TRBJ2-5; 13 nucleotides match TRBD2. Germline-derived CDR1 and CDR2 are SEHNR and FQNEAQ (reference sequence). Unmatched junction bases numbered 5, after V lost 7 bases and J lost 3 bases. The CDR3 covers 15 residues. In nucleotides, the CDR3 is TGTGCCAGCAAACTAGCGGGAGGGCCTAAAGAGACCCAGTACTTC. It codes for CASKLAGGPKETQYF.

The chain carries TRBV10-3 and TRBJ1-1; D gene uncertain. The CDR3 is 21 residues long. The V gene lost 0 bases and the J gene lost 6 bases, with 32 bases spanning the gap. Germline V gives CDR1 ENHRY, CDR2 SYGVKD. This CDR3 is CAISESPGRQSGVPATAEAFF. The CDR3 DNA follows: TGTGCCATCAGTGAGTCCCCGGGCCGCCAAAGCGGGGTTCCCGCAACTGCTGAAGCTTTCTTT.